Sequencing of this T cell receptor (beta chain) was carried out in a study of CD8 T cells in Susac syndrome. A quantity of about 0.5 to 1 ug RNA underwent reverse transcription using random hexamers. Multiplex PCR with immunoSEQ amplified the TCR beta CDR3 across 54 Vbeta and 13 Jbeta. MiXCR was run by TCRdb on the immunoSEQ multiplex PCR reads, yielding one entry per CDR3 protein. Of about 280,000 distinct CDR3 sequences listed, about 88% are singletons. Germline V gene data show CDR1 as SGHDT and CDR2 as YYEEEE. The CDR3 spans 11 residues. V lost 3 bases to trimming and J lost 7 bases, with 8 bases between them.

V usage is TRBV5-6 and J usage is TRBJ2-7, with D unresolved. This clonotype originated in a human donor with multiple sclerosis. Sample: CD8+ T cells from PBMCs. This chain's CDR3 is CASSSVEEQYF. The CDR3 coding sequence is TGTGCCAGCAGCTCCGTTGAGGAGCAGTACTTC. The complete variable domain, with remaining parts taken from reference TRBV5-6 and TRBJ2-7, reads DAGVTQSPTHLIKTRGQQVTLRCSPKSGHDTVSWYQQALGQGPQFIFQYYEEEERQRGNFPDRFSGHQFPNYSSELNVNALLLGDSALYLCASSSVEEQYFGPGTRLTVT.